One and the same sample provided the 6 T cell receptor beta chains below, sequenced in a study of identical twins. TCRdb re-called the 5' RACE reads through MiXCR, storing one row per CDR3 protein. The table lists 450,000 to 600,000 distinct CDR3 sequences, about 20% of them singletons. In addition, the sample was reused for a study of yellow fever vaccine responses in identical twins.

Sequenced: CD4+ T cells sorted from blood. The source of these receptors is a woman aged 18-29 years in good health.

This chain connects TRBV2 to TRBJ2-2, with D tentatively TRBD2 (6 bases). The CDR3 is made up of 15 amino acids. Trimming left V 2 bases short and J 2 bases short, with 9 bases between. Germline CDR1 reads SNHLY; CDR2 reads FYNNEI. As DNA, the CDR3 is TGTGCCAGCAGTGAAAGCGGGTATAACACCGGGGAGCTGTTTTTT. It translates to CASSESGYNTGELFF. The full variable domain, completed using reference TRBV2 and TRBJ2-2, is EPEVTQTPSHQVTQMGQEVILRCVPISNHLYFYWYRQILGQKVEFLVSFYNNEISEKSEIFDDQFSVERPDGSNFTLKIRSTKLEDSAMYFCASSESGYNTGELFFGEGSRLTVL.

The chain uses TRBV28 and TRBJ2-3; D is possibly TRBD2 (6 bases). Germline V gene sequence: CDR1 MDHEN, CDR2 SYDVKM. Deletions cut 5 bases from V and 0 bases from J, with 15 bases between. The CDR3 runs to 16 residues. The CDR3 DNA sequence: TGTGCCAGCAGTCCTACTAGCAGTACTAGCACAGATACGCAGTATTTT. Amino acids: CASSPTSSTSTDTQYF.

CDR3 nucleotide sequence: TGTGCCAGCAGTCGTGGGGGGGGCGGGTACAATGAGCAGTTCTTC. Its translation is CASSRGGGGYNEQFF. The gene calls are TRBV7-2 and TRBJ2-1, with D possibly TRBD2 on 7 matching bases. The germline V gene encodes CDR1 SGHTA and CDR2 FQGNSA. Trimming cost V 6 bases and J 4 bases, with 16 bases left between them. This CDR3 comprises 15 residues.

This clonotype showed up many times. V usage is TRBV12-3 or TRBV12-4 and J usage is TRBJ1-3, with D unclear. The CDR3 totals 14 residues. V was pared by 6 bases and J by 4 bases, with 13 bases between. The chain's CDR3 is CASRPPRIGNTIYF. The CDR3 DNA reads TGTGCCAGCAGACCGCCCCGGATCGGAAACACCATATATTTT.

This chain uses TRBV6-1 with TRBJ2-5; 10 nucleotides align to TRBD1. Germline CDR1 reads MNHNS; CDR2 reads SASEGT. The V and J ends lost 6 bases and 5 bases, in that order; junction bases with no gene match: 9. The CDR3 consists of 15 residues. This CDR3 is CASRDQGQGFETQYF. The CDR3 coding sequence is TGTGCCAGCAGAGACCAGGGACAGGGGTTTGAGACCCAGTACTTC.

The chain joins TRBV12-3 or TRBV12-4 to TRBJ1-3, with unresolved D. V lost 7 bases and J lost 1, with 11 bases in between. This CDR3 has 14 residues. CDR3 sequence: CASTFMWSGNTIYF. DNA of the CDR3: TGTGCCAGCACATTTATGTGGTCTGGAAACACCATATATTTT.